The clone carrying this TCR beta chain showed up just a few times. The data belong to a study of blood T cell repertoires in COVID-19. As processed by the authors: Cell counts per sample came from amplifying reference gene primers. The protocol was immunoSEQ multiplex PCR, while the TCRdb copy is restricted to in-frame clones and leaves out a portion. The DNA gave D and trimming, while V, J and clone size come from that table. The data hold fewer than 350,000 clones, with roughly 86% observed a single time. Germline loops: CDR1 LNHDA, CDR2 SQIVND (reference sequence). Trimming removed 3 bases from V and 0 bases from J; junction bases left unmatched: 1. The CDR3 totals 16 residues.

Material: PBMCs or T cells enriched from blood (not recorded which). This TCR derives from a woman aged 30 to 39 who had been exposed to COVID-19. The genes are TRBV19 and TRBJ2-1, with 11 positions matching TRBD2. The CDR3 loop is CASSIGTSGSYNEQFF. CDR3 sequence (DNA): TGTGCCAGTAGTATTGGGACTAGCGGCTCCTACAATGAGCAGTTCTTC. Full variable domain (rest looked up from reference TRBV19 and TRBJ2-1): DGGITQSPKYLFRKEGQNVTLSCEQNLNHDAMYWYRQDPGQGLRLIYYSQIVNDFQKGDIAEGYSVSREKKESFPLTVTSAQKNPTAFYLCASSIGTSGSYNEQFFGPGTRLTVL.